This T cell receptor (beta chain) was observed in a study of type 1 regulatory T cells. Study results and limitations: Tr1 cells had a more restricted TCR repertoire than non-Tr1 cells.

One entry per CDR3 protein results from TCRdb running MiXCR on the reads. The table lists 5,000 to 6,500 distinct CDR3 sequences, approximately 24% of them singletons. Turning to this clonotype: As yet, its antigen is unknown.

This CDR3 has 14 residues. Losses at the gene ends were 6 bases for V and 1 base for J; bases not matched to a gene: 2. The sample consisted of cultured type 1 regulatory T (Tr1) cells, either the whole culture or a sorted fraction (not recorded which). The chain carries TRBV12-3 or TRBV12-4 and TRBJ1-2; 10 nucleotides align to TRBD1. The sequence was collected from a human donor in good health. CDR3 region: CASRDRGNNYGYTF. CDR3 sequence (DNA): TGTGCCAGCAGGGACAGGGGGAATAACTATGGCTACACCTTC.